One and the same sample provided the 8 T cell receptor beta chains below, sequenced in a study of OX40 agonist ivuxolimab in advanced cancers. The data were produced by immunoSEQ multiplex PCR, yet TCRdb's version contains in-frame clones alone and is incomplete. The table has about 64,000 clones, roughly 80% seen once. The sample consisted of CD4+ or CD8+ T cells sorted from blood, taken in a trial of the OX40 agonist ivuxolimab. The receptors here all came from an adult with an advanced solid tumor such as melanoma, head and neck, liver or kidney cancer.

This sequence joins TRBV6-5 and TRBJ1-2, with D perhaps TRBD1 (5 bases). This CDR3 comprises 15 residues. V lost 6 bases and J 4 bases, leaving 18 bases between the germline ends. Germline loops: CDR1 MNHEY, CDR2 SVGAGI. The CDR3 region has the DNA TGTGCCAGCAGAGATCCGGGACTCGGATCCTATGGCTACACCTTC. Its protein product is CASRDPGLGSYGYTF.

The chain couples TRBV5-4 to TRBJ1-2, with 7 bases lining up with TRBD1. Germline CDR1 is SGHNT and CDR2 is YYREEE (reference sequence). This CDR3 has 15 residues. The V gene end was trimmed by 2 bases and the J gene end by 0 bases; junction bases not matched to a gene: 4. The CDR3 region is CASSFWTGSNYGYTF. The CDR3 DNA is TGTGCCAGCAGCTTCTGGACAGGATCTAACTATGGCTACACCTTC.

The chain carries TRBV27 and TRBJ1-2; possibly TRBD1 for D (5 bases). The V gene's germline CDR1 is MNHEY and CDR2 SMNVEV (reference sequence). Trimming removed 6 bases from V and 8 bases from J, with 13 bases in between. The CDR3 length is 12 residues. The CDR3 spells CASRASGVGYTF. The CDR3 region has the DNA TGTGCCAGCAGGGCCTCGGGGGTAGGCTACACCTTC.

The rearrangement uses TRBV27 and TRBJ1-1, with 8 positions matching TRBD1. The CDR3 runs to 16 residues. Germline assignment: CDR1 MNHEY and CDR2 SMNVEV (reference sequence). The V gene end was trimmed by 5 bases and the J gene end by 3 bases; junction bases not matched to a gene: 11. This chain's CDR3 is CASSPRDRIEDTEAFF. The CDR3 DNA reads TGTGCCAGCAGTCCCAGGGACAGGATAGAAGACACTGAAGCTTTCTTT.

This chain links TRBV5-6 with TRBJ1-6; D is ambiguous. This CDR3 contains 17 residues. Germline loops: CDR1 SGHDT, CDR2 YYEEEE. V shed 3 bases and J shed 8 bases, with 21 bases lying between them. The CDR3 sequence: CASSSFWGAQRDSPLHF. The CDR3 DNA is TGTGCCAGCAGCTCCTTCTGGGGAGCCCAAAGGGATTCACCCCTCCACTTT.

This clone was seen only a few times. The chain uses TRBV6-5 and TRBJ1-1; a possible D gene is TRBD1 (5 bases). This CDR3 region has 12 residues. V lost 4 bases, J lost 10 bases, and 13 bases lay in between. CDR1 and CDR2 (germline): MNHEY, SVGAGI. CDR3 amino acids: CASSSRGRGAFF. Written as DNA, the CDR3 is TGTGCCAGCAGTTCCCGAGGGAGGGGAGCTTTCTTT.

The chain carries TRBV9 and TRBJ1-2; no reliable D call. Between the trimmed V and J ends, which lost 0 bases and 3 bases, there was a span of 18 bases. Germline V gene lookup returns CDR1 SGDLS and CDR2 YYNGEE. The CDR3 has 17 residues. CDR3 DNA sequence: TGTGCCAGCAGCGTAGGAGGGTCGGCTATGGCCGACTATGGCTACACCTTC. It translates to CASSVGGSAMADYGYTF.

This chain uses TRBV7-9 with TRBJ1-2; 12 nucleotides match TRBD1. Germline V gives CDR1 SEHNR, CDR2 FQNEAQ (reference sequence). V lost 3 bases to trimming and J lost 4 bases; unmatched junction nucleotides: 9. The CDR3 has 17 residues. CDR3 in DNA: TGTGCCAGCAGCTTGGAGGGACAGGGGGCGTCGGTCTATGGCTACACCTTC. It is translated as CASSLEGQGASVYGYTF.